This is a list of T cell receptor beta chains from one sample in a study of response to subunit inactivated influenza vaccine. Each CDR3 protein gets one entry after TCRdb re-called the RT-PCR reads with MiXCR. The data show more than 400,000 distinct CDR3 sequences, approximately 6.9% seen once. This sample comprised PBMCs from blood, obtained approximately 25 months after vaccination. The receptors come from a man aged 45-69 years who received an inactivated influenza vaccine. Both conserved end residues are part of each CDR3. The order of the fields is clone size, J gene, D gene, V gene, CDR3 DNA, CDR3 protein. A D gene is named only where the DNA matches it firmly. The size field is filled for only some rows; it gives once, few, many or a size class.

-,TRBJ1-2,-,TRBV14,TGTGCCAGCAGCCAAGACCGTCTTGGCTACACCTTC,CASSQDRLGYTF
few,TRBJ2-1,-,TRBV28,TGTGCCAGCAAAACAGGCAACTACAATGAGCAGTTCTTC,CASKTGNYNEQFF
many,TRBJ2-2,-,TRBV11-3,TGTGCCAGCAGCTTAGGTTCTCGGGGACTTGCGAACACCGGGGAGCTGTTTTTT,CASSLGSRGLANTGELFF
-,TRBJ1-6,-,TRBV6-2/TRBV6-3,TGTGCCAGCAGTACCGCGGCACTGAGGTATTCACCCCTCCACTTT,CASSTAALRYSPLHF
-,TRBJ2-5,-,TRBV20-1,TGCAGTGCTATCGGTTACTTGGGACAAGAGACCCAGTACTTC,CSAIGYLGQETQYF
few,TRBJ2-3,-,TRBV6-5,TGTGCCAGCAGTTACGAGTGGGGAGATACGCAGTATTTT,CASSYEWGDTQYF
few,TRBJ1-6,-,TRBV3-1,TGTGCCAGCAGCCAACGGACTCCCTATTCACCCCTCCACTTT,CASSQRTPYSPLHF
few,TRBJ1-2,-,TRBV6-2/TRBV6-3,TGTGCCAGCAGTTACACCCGACTCCTTGGACGGGAACGTGGCTACACCTTC,CASSYTRLLGRERGYTF
-,TRBJ1-1,-,TRBV27,TGTGCCAGCGTAGGGTGGACTGAAGCTTTCTTT,CASVGWTEAFF
few,TRBJ1-5,-,TRBV20-1,TGCAGTGCCCGCGACGCTACCGGGGGCAATCAGCCCCAGCATTTT,CSARDATGGNQPQHF
-,TRBJ2-7,TRBD2,TRBV27,TGTGCCAGCAGCCGGACTAGCGGGAGGGGATACGAGCAGTACTTC,CASSRTSGRGYEQYF
few,TRBJ2-1,TRBD2,TRBV27,TGTGCCAGCAGTTCGGGCTTAGCGGGAAGTTATTACAATGAGCAGTTCTTC,CASSSGLAGSYYNEQFF
-,TRBJ2-5,-,TRBV10-1,TGCGCCAGCAACGACCGGAACGAAGAGACCCAGTACTTC,CASNDRNEETQYF
many,TRBJ2-2,-,TRBV4-2,TGTGCCAGCAGCCATGGGACTTCGAACACCGGGGAGCTGTTTTTT,CASSHGTSNTGELFF
-,TRBJ1-5,-,TRBV10-3,TGTGCCATCAGTGAGCGGGATTATCAGCCCCAGCATTTT,CAISERDYQPQHF
few,TRBJ2-1,-,TRBV20-1,TGCAGTGCTAGAGATCGGTATGATCTCGTCGCGTTC,CSARDRYDLVAF
-,TRBJ1-4,-,TRBV20-1,TGCAGTGGCGTATGGGTTGATGGTGAAAAACTGTTTTTT,CSGVWVDGEKLFF
few,TRBJ1-3,TRBD1,TRBV11-2,TGTGCCAGCGGCCCCGGGACAGACGGAAACACCATATATTTT,CASGPGTDGNTIYF
many,TRBJ2-2,-,TRBV20-1,TGCAGTGCTAGTAGTTCTTCGAACGGGGAGCTGTTTTTT,CSASSSSNGELFF